Listed here is a single TCR beta chain. These data come from a study of cytomegalovirus exposure and HLA in healthy donors. This CDR3 spans 18 amino acids. Germline-derived CDR1 and CDR2 are SGHTA and FQGNSA. Trimming took 5 bases from V and 0 from J, leaving 20 bases between them. PCR amplification relied on 60 Vbeta primers (plus 13 Jbeta primers). Clones were read by immunoSEQ multiplex PCR, and TCRdb kept only the in-frame ones, dropping some. The table includes roughly 200,000 clones, just under 70% detected once. Input material: PBMCs. The J gene is TRBJ2-1, the V gene TRBV7-2; a weak D match, TRBD2 (7 bases). The TCR sequence derives from a man in his forties or fifties in good health and CMV-seropositive. This chain's CDR3 is CASSRMGGGGVSYNEQFF. The CDR3 DNA follows: TGTGCCAGCAGCCGGATGGGGGGCGGGGGTGTCTCCTACAATGAGCAGTTCTTC.